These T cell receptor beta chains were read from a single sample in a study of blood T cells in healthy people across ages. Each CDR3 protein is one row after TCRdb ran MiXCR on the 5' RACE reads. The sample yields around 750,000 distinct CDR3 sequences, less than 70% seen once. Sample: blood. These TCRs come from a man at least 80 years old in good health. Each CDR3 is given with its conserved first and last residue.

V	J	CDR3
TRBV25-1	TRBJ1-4	CASSDVGLQNEKLFF
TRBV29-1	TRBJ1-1	CTRRQGLDTEAFF
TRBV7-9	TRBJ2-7	CASSPLTGGLYEQYF
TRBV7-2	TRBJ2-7	CASSLALAGGEQYF
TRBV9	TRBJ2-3	CASSTRTGSTDTQYF
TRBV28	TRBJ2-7	CASSSPGTESYEQYF
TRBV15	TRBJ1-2	CATSRAQGGGYTF
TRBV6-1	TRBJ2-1	CASSAWTSGEREQFF
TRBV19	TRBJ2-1	CASSIRTASSYNEQFF
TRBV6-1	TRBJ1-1	CASSRSFSGTEAFF
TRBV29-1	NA	CSVEGGQFYEQYF
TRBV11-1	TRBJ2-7	CASSSGLAGSSYEQYF
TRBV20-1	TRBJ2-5	CSARDSHYQETQYF
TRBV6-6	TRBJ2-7	CASSEPGQGGSEQYF
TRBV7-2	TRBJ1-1	CARGFAEAFF
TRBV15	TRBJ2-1	CATSRVAGEDNEQFF
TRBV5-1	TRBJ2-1	CASSDSGGIQFF
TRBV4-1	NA	CASSHTGGEETQYF
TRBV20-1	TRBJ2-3	CSARGGRGQASTDTQYF
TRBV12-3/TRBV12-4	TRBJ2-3	CASSPLGRARTDTQYF
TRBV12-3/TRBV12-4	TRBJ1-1	CASSFGVIPNTEAFF
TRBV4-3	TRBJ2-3	CASSLSRLSGGVDTQYF
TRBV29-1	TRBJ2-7	CSVQPGGQGREQYF
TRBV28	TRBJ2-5	CASSRPGQPQETQYF
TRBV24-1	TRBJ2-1	CATSEGTAPYNEQFF
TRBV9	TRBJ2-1	CASSVPPPLAGGRDEQFF
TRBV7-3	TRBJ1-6	CASSLGAGLGDSPLHF
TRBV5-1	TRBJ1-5	CASSLGPGANQPQHF
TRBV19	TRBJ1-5	CASTEPGLPQHF
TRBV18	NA	CASSPLDRPGEQYF
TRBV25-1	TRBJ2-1	CASRRDRTNEQFF
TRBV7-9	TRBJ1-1	CASTISLQGVANTEAFF
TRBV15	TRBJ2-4	CATSRDRASGGKNIQYF
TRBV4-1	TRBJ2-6	CASSQDVQRVFSGANVLTF
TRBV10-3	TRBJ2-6	CAIRENSGPSSGANVLTF
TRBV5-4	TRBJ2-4	CASSLAGGGPKNIQYF
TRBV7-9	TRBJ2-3	CASSLQRAGGTDTQYF
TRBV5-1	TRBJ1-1	CASGGGLNTEAFF
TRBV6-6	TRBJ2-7	CASSSPHDGSYEQYF
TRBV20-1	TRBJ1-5	CSAKTGNSNQPQHF
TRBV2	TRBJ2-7	CASATSSYEQYF
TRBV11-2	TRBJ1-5	CASSLDGLGQPQHF
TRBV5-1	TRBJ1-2	CASSLGDRDYGYTF
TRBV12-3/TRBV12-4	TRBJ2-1	CASSFSPLWTGIEDNEQFF
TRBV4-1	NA	CASSQVSATFNEQYF
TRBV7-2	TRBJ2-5	CASSLSMNRETQYF
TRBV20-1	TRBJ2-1	CSARDRRGAGNEQFF
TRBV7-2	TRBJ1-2	CASSLTGVGEVEGYTF
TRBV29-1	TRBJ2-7	CSVDDRGSSSYEQYF
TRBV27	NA	CASSLGPGQGDYEQYF
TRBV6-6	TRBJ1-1	CASSYFGAMTEAFF
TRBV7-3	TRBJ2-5	CASSLARGGPETQYF
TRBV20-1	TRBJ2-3	CSASGTASTDTQYF
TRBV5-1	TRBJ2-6	CASSPEGQGAWLLGANVLTF
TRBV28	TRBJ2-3	CASSLWTSGSDVDTQYF